The T cell receptor (beta chain) under discussion was sequenced for a study of CXCR3-negative and CXCR3-positive naive CD8 T cells. Findings and limits, study-wide: Against CXCR3-negative naive cells, CXCR3-positive naive cells showed more hydrophobic TRB CDR3s.

Germline CDR1 MNHEY, CDR2 SVGAGI. CDR3 length equals 13 residues. UMI-labeled 5' RACE TRB cDNA libraries were prepared from the cells. TCRdb re-called the 5' RACE reads and gives one entry per CDR3 protein, without DNA. The data include about 60,000 distinct CDR3 sequences; the top ten clones carry 0.5% to 0.55%. A word on this clonotype: Its antigen is not identified.

The rearrangement links TRBV6-5 to TRBJ1-2. The clonotype comes from a human donor in good health. Some clones in this sample may be carry-over from other donors' samples. What was sequenced was naive CXCR3+ CD8+ T cells from blood. Subset in this sample: CD45RO-CCR7+CD27+CD95- naive CD8+ T cells expressing CXCR3 (TNR3+). The CDR3 here is CASSYSAFYGYTF.